This TCR beta chain was sequenced for a study of cytomegalovirus exposure and HLA in healthy donors. The PCR contained 60 Vbeta and 13 Jbeta primers. The protocol was immunoSEQ multiplex PCR, while the TCRdb copy is restricted to in-frame clones and leaves out a portion. The repertoire holds 110,000 to 150,000 clones, approximately 70% seen once, with 1.5% to 2% in the top ten. Sequencing used PBMCs. This clonotype was obtained from a woman aged 25 to 39 in good health and CMV-seronegative.

For the CDR3, the DNA is TGTGCCAGCTCACCACGACAGCAAAATGAGCAGTTCTTC. It specifies CASSPRQQNEQFF. The rearrangement links TRBV18 to TRBJ2-1, with a tentative D call TRBD1 (5 bases). Germline V gene lookup returns CDR1 KGHSH and CDR2 LQKENI. V was cut by 1 base and J by 7 bases, with 8 bases left in between. This CDR3 comprises 13 residues.